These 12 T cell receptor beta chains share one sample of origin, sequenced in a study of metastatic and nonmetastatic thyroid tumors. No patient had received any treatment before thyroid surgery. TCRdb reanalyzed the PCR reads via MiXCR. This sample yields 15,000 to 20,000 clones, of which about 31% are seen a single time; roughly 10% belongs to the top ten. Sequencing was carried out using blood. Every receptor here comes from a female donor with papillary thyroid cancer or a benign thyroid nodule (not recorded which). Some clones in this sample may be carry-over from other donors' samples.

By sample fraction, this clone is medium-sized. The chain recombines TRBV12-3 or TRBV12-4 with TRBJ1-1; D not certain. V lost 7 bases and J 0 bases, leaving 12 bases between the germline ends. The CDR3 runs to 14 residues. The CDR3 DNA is TGTGCCAGCACCCTTGTCGGTATGAACACTGAAGCTTTCTTT. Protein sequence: CASTLVGMNTEAFF.

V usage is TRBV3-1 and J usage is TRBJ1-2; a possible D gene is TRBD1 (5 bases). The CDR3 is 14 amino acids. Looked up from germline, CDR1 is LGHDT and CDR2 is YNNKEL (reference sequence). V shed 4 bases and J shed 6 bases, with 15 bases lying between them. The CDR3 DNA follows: TGTGCCAGCAGCCCGTTGATGGAGGGGCATGGCTACACCTTC. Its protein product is CASSPLMEGHGYTF.

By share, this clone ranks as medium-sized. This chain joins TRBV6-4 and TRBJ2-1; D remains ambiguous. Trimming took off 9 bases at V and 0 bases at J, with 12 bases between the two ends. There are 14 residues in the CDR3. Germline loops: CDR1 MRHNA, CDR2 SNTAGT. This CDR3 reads CASSTDSSYNEQFF. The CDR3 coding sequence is TGTGCCAGTTCGACTGATAGCTCCTACAATGAGCAGTTCTTC.

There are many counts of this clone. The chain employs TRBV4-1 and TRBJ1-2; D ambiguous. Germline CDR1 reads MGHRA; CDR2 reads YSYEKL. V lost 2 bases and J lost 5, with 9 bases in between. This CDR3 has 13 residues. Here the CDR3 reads CASSQTTKYGYTF. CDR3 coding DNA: TGCGCCAGCAGCCAAACGACAAAGTATGGCTACACCTTC.

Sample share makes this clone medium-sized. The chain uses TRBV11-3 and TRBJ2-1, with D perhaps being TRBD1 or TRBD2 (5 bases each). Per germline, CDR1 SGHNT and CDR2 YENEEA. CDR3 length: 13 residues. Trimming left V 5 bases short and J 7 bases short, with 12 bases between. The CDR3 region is CASSPPGRNEQFF. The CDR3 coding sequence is TGTGCCAGCAGCCCCCCAGGGAGAAATGAGCAGTTCTTC. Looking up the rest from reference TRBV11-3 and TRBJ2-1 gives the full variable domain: EAGVVQSPRYKIIEKKQPVAFWCNPISGHNTLYWYLQNLGQGPELLIRYENEEAVDDSQLPKDRFSAERLKGVDSTLKIQPAELGDSAVYLCASSPPGRNEQFFGPGTRLTVL.

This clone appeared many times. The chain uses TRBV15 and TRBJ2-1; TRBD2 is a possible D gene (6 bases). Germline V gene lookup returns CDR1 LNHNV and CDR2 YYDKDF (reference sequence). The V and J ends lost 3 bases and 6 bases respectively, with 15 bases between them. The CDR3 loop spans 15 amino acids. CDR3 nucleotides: TGTGCCACCAGCAGTGCAACCGGGGGATTCAATGAGCAGTTCTTC. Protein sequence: CATSSATGGFNEQFF.

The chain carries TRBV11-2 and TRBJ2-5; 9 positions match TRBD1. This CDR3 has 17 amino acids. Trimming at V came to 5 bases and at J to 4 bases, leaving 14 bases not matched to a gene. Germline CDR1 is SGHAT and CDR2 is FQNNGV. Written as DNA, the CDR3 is TGTGCCAGCAGCCAGGGGCTAACAGGGGGCGGGGTAGAGACCCAGTACTTC. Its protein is CASSQGLTGGGVETQYF.

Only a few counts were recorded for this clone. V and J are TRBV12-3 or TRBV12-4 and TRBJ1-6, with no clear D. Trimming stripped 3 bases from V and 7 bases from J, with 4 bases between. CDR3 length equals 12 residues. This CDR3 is CASSFGNSPLHF. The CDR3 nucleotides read TGTGCCAGCAGTTTCGGGAATTCACCCCTCCACTTT.

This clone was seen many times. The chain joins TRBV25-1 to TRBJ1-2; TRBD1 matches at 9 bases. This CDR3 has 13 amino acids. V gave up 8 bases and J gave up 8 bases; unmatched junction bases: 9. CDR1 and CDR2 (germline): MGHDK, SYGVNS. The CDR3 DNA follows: TGTGCCAGCGAACAGGGGGCGCGAGGAGGCTACACCTTC. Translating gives CASEQGARGGYTF.

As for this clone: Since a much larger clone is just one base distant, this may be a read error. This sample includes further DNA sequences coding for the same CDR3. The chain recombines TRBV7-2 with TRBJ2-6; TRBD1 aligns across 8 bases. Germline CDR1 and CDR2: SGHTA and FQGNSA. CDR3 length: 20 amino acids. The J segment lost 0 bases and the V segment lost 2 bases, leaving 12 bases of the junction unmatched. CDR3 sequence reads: CASSLSGGGGQNSGANVLTF. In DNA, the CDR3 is TGTGCCAGCAGCTTATCAGGGGGCGGAGGGCAGAACTCTGGGGCCAACGTCCTGACTTTC.

The CDR3 loop reads CASSQELAALMSSWQFF. The CDR3 DNA follows: TGTGCCAGCAGCCAAGAACTAGCGGCTCTAATGAGCAGTTGGCAGTTCTTC. The gene calls are TRBV4-2 and TRBJ2-1; 8 bases line up with TRBD2. The CDR3 extends over 17 amino acids. The V gene's germline CDR1 is LGHNA and CDR2 YNFKEQ. The J segment lost 12 bases and the V segment lost 0 bases, leaving 16 bases of the junction unmatched.

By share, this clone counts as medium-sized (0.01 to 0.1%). CDR3 protein: CAWSVGTANTEAFF. In nucleotides, the CDR3 is TGTGCCTGGAGTGTAGGCACAGCGAACACTGAAGCTTTCTTT. The chain carries TRBV30 and TRBJ1-1; D call uncertain. The germline V gene encodes CDR1 GTSNPN and CDR2 SVGIG (reference sequence). The CDR3 is made up of 14 amino acids. Trimming shortened V by 0 bases and J by 1 base, and 9 bases separated the two germline ends.